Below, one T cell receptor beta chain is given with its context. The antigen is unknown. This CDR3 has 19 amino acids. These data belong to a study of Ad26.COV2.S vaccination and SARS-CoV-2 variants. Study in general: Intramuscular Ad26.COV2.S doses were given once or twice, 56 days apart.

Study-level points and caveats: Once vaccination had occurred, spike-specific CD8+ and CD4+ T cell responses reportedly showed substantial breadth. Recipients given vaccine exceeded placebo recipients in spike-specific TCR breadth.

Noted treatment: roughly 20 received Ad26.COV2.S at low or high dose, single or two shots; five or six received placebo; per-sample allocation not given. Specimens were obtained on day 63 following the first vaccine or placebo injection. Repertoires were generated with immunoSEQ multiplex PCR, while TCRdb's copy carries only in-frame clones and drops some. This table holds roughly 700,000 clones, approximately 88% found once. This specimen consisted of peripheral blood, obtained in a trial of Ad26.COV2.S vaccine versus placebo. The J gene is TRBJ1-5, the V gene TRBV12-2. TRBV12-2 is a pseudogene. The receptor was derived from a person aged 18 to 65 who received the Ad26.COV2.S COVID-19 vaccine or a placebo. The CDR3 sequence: CASRLDPIWEQRHNQPQHF. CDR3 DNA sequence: TGTGCAAGTCGCTTAGACCCTATTTGGGAGCAGCGACACAATCAGCCCCAGCATTTT.